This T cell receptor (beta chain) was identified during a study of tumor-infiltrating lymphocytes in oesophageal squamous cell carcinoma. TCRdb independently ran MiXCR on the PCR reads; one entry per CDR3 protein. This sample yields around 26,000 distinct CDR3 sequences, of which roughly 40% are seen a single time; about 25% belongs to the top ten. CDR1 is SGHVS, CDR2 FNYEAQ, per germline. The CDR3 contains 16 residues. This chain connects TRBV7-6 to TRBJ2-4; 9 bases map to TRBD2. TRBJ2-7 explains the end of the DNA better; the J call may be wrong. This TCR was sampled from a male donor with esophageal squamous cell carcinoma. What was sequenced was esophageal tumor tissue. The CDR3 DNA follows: TGTGCCAGCAGCTTAGCGGTATCTAGCGGGACCTACGAGCAGTACTTC. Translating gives CASSLAVSSGTYEQYF.